The sample holds many counts of the clone carrying this TCR beta chain. This CDR3 contains 14 residues. CDR1 SGHTA and CDR2 FQGNSA come from the germline V gene. The V end lost 5 bases, the J end lost 6 bases, and 13 bases lay between the germline ends. This sample was taken from a study of blood T cell repertoires in COVID-19. Overall study context: The cDNA or gDNA used as material had been derived from T cells, B-cell-depleted T cells, or PBMCs.

Using immunoSEQ multiplex PCR, the repertoire was profiled, and TCRdb retains in-frame clones only, with some absent. Among approximately 220,000 clones listed, 81% were seen once. The sample was peripheral blood. This sequence originates from a woman of 80 years or more with acute or convalescent COVID-19. The chain combines TRBV7-2 with TRBJ2-2, with TRBD1 as a possible D gene (6 bases). The CDR3 region is CASSATGSPGELFF. The DNA of the CDR3 is TGTGCCAGCAGCGCCACAGGGAGTCCCGGGGAGCTGTTTTTT.